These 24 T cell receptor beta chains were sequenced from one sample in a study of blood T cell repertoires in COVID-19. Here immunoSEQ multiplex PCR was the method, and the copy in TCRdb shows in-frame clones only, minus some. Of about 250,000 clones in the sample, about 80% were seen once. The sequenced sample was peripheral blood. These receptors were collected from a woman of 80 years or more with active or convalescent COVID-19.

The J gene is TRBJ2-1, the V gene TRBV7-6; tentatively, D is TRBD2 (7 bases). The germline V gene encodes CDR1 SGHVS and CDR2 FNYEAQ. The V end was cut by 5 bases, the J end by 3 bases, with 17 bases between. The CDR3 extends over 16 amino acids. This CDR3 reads CASSRERGALYNEQFF. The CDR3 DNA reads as TGTGCCAGCAGCCGGGAACGGGGGGCCCTCTACAATGAGCAGTTCTTC.

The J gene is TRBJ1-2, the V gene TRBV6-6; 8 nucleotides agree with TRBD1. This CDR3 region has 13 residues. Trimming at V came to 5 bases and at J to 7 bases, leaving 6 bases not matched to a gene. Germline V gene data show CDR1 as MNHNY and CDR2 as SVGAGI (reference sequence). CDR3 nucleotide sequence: TGTGCCAGCAGTCCCGGACAGGGAGGTGGCTACACCTTC. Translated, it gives CASSPGQGGGYTF.

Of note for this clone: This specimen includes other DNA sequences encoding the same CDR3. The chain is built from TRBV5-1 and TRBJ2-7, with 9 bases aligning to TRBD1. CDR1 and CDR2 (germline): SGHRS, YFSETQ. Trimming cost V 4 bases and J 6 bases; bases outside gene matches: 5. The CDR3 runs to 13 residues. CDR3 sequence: CASSRGQGGEQYF. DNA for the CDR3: TGCGCCAGCAGCCGGGGACAGGGTGGCGAGCAGTACTTC.

The DNA for the CDR3 is TGTGCCAGCAGCCGCACGACAGGACCCGCCGGGGAGCTGTTTTTT. Amino acids: CASSRTTGPAGELFF. The V and J genes are TRBV6-5 and TRBJ2-2, with D possibly matching TRBD1 (6 bases). Trimming took 6 bases from V and 6 from J, leaving 17 bases between them. The CDR3 has 15 residues. Looked up from germline, CDR1 is MNHEY and CDR2 is SVGAGI.

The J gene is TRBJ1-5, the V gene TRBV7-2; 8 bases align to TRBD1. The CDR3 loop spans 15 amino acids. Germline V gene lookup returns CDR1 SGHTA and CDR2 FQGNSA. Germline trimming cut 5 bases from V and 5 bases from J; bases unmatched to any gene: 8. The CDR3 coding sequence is TGTGCCAGCAGCGTGGACAGGGAGGCCCATCAGCCCCAGCATTTT. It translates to CASSVDREAHQPQHF.

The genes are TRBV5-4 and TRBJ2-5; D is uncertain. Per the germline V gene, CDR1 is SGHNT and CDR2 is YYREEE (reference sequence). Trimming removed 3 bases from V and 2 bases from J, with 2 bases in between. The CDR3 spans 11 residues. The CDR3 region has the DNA TGTGCCAGCAGCTCGCAAGAGACCCAGTACTTC. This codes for CASSSQETQYF.

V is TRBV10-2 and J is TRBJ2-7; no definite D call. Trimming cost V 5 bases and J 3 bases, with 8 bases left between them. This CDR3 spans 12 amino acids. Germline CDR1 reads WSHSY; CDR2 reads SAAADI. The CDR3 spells CASSIASYEQYF. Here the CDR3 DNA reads TGCGCCAGCAGTATAGCTAGCTACGAGCAGTACTTC.

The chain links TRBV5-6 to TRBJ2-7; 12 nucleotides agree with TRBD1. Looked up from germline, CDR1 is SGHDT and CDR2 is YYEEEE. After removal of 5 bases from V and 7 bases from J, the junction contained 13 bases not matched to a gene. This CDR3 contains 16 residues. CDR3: CASSSPGTGGLREQYF. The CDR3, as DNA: TGTGCCAGCAGTTCCCCGGGGACAGGGGGCCTAAGGGAGCAGTACTTC.

The CDR3: CASNTLGLAGSSTQYF. Written as DNA, the CDR3 is TGTGCCAGCAACACGTTGGGACTAGCGGGAAGTAGTACGCAGTATTTT. V usage is TRBV2 and J usage is TRBJ2-3; 13 nucleotides agree with TRBD2. Per the germline V gene, CDR1 is SNHLY and CDR2 is FYNNEI. The CDR3 runs 16 residues. With V trimmed by 7 bases and J by 8 bases, 12 bases remained unmatched.

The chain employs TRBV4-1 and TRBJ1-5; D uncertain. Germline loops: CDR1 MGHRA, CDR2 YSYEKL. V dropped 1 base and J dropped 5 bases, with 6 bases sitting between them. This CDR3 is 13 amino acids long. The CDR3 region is CASSQGRDQPQHF. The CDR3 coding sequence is TGCGCCAGCAGCCAAGGTCGGGATCAGCCCCAGCATTTT.

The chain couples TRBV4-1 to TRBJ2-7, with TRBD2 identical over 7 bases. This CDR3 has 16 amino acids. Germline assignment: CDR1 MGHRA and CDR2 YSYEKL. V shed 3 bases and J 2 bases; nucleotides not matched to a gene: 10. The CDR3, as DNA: TGCGCCAGCAGCCACTTGGCGGGAGATCCCGCCTACGAGCAGTACTTC. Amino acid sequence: CASSHLAGDPAYEQYF.

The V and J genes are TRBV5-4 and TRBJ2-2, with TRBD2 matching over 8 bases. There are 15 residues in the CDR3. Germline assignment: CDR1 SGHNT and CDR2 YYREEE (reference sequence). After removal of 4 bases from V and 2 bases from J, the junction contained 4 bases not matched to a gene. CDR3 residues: CASSTGLANTGELFF. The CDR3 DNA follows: TGTGCCAGCAGCACTGGACTAGCCAACACCGGGGAGCTGTTTTTT.

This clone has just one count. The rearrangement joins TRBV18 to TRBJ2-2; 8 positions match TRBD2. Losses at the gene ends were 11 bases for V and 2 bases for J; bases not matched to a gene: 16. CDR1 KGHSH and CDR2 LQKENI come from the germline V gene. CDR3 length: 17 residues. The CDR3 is CAVKGGGGPENTGELFF. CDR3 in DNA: TGTGCCGTCAAAGGAGGCGGGGGGCCCGAAAACACCGGGGAGCTGTTTTTT.

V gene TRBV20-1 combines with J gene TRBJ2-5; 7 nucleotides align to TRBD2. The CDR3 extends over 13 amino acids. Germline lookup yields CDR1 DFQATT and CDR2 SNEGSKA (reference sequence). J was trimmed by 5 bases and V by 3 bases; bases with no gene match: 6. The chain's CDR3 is CSASNAGVETQYF. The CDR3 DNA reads TGCAGTGCTAGTAACGCGGGAGTGGAGACCCAGTACTTC.

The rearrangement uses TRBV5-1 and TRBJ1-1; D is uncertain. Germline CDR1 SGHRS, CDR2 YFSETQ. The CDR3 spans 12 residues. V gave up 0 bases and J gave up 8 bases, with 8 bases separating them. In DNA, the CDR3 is TGCGCCAGCAGCTTGGGAGGCCCCGAAGCTTTCTTT. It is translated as CASSLGGPEAFF.

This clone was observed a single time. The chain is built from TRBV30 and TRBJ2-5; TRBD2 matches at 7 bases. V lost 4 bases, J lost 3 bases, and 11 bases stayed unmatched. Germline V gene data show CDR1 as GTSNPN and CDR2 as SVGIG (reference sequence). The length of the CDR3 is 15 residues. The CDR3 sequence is CAWNSGWEGKETQYF. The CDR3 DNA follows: TGTGCCTGGAATTCAGGGTGGGAGGGGAAAGAGACCCAGTACTTC. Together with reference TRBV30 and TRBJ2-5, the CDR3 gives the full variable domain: SQTIHQWPATLVQPVGSPLSLECTVEGTSNPNLYWYRQAAGRGLQLLFYSVGIGQISSEVPQNLSASRPQDRQFILSSKKLLLSDSGFYLCAWNSGWEGKETQYFGPGTRLLVL.

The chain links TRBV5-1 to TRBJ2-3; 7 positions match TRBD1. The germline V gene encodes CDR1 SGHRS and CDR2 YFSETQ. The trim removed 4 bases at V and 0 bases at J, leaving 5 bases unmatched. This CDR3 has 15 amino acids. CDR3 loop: CASSPGQPSTDTQYF. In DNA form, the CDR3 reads TGCGCCAGCAGCCCGGGACAGCCTAGCACAGATACGCAGTATTTT.

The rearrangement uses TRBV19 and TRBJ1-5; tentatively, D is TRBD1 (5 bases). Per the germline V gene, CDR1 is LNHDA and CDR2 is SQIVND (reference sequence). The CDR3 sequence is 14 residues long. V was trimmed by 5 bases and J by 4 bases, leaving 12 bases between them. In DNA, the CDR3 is TGTGCCAGTAGTGACGGGGGATTAAATCAGCCCCAGCATTTT. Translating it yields CASSDGGLNQPQHF.

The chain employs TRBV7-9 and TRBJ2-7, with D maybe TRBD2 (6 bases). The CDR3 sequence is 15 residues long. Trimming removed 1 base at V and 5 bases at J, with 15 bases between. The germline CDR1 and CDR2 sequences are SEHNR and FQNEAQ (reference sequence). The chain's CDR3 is CASSLGGRTINEQYF. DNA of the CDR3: TGTGCCAGCAGCTTAGGGGGGAGGACCATTAACGAGCAGTACTTC.

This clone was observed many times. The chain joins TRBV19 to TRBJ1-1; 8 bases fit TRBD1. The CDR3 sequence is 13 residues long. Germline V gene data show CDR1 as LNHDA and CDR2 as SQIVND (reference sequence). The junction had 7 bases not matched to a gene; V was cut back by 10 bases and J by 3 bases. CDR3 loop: CATKTGAYTEAFF. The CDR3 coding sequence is TGTGCCACGAAGACAGGGGCCTACACTGAAGCTTTCTTT.

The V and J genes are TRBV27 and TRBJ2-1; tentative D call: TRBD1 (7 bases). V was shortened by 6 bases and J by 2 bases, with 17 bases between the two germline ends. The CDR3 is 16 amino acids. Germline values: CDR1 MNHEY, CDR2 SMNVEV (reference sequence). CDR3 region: CASSRRDRSTYNEQFF. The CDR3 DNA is TGTGCCAGCAGCCGGAGGGACAGAAGTACCTACAATGAGCAGTTCTTC.

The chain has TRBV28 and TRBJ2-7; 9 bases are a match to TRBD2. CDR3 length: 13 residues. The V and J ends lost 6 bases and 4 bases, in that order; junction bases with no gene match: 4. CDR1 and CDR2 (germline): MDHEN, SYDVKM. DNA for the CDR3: TGTGCCAGCAGGGTAGCGGGAGTGTACGAGCAGTACTTC. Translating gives CASRVAGVYEQYF. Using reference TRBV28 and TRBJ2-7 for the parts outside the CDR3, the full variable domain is DVKVTQSSRYLVKRTGEKVFLECVQDMDHENMFWYRQDPGLGLRLIYFSYDVKMKEKGDIPEGYSVSREKKERFSLILESASTNQTSMYLCASRVAGVYEQYFGPGTRLTVT.

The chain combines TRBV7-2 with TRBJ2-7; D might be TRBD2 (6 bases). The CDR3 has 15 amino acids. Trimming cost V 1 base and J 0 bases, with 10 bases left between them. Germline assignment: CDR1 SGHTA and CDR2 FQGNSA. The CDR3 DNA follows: TGTGCCAGCAGCTTAGATGTGACTAGCTCCTACGAGCAGTACTTC. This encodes CASSLDVTSSYEQYF. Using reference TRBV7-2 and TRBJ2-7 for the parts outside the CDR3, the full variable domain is GAGVSQSPSNKVTEKGKDVELRCDPISGHTALYWYRQSLGQGLEFLIYFQGNSAPDKSGLPSDRFSAERTGGSVSTLTIQRTQQEDSAVYLCASSLDVTSSYEQYFGPGTRLTVT.

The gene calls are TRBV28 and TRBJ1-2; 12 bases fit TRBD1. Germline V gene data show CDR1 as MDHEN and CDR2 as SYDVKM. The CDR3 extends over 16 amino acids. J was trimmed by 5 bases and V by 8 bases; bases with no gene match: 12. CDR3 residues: CASEPKGQGAVYGYTF. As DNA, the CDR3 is TGTGCCAGCGAGCCAAAGGGACAGGGGGCGGTGTATGGCTACACCTTC.